This T cell receptor beta chain was documented in a study of blood T cell repertoires in COVID-19. At the level of the study: Acute and convalescent COVID-19 specimens originated in the United States, Italy and Spain. The analysed material was cDNA or gDNA that came from T cells, B-cell-depleted T cells, or PBMCs.

Sequencing used immunoSEQ multiplex PCR; TCRdb keeps in-frame clones, though not all of them. The repertoire holds roughly 80,000 clones, with roughly 79% as singletons. The CDR3 runs to 17 residues. After removal of 2 bases from V and 0 bases from J, the junction contained 4 bases not matched to a gene. CDR1 is SGHAT, CDR2 FQNNGV, per germline. Sequenced input: peripheral blood. This receptor was identified in a human donor in a cohort sampled during active COVID-19. The rearrangement joins TRBV11-2 to TRBJ2-6, with 7 bases aligning to TRBD1. CDR3 sequence reads: CASSLRGLSSGANVLTF. The CDR3 coding sequence is TGTGCCAGCAGCTTAAGGGGGCTTAGCTCTGGGGCCAACGTCCTGACTTTC.